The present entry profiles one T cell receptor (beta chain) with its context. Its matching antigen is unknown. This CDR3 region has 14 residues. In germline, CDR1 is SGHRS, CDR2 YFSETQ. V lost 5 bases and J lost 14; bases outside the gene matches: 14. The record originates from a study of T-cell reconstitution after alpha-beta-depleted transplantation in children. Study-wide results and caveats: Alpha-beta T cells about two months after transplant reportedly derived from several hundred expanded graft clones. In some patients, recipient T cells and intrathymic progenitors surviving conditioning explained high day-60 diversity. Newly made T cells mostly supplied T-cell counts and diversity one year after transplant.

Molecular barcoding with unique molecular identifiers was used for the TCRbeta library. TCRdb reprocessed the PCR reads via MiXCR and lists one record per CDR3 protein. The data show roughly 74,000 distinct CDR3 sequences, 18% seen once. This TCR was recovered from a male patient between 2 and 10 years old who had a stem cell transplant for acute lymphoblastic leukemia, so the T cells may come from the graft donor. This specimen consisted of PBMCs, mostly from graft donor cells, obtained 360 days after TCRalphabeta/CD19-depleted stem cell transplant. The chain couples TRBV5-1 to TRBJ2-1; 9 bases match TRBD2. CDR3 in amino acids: CASRSSGRFGHKFF. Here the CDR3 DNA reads TGCGCCAGCAGGTCCAGCGGGAGGTTTGGCCACAAGTTCTTC. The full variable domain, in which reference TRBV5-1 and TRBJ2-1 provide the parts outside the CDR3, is KAGVTQTPRYLIKTRGQQVTLSCSPISGHRSVSWYQQTPGQGLQFLFEYFSETQRNKGNFPGRFSGRQFSNSRSEMNVSTLELGDSALYLCASRSSGRFGHKFFGPGTRLTVL.